Below are 15 T cell receptor beta chains sequenced from a single sample in a study of cytomegalovirus exposure and HLA in healthy donors. The PCR was carried out with 60 Vbeta primers and 13 Jbeta primers. Measured with immunoSEQ multiplex PCR; TCRdb has only the in-frame clones, and not every one. The repertoire includes about 150,000 clones, 60% to 80% of them detected once, and under 0.8% sits in the top ten. Sequenced sample: PBMCs. The receptors were sampled from a male donor in good health and CMV-seronegative.

CDR3 nucleotide sequence: TGTGCCAGCAGCTTCGCCCGGGACTCCTACTACGAGCAGTACTTC. Protein: CASSFARDSYYEQYF. The chain recombines TRBV7-2 with TRBJ2-5, with a weak D call TRBD2 (6 bases). The DNA end favors TRBJ2-7, so the J call may be wrong. The CDR3 length is 15 residues. CDR1 and CDR2 from the germline V gene are SGHTA and FQGNSA.

The chain joins TRBV6-4 to TRBJ2-7; D is possibly TRBD1 (5 bases). Trimming removed 8 bases at V and 4 bases at J, with 15 bases between. The CDR3 has 13 residues. Germline CDR1 is MRHNA and CDR2 is SNTAGT. The CDR3 DNA is TGTGCCAGCCGTCGGACACAGCTTTACGAGCAGTACTTC. This sequence encodes CASRRTQLYEQYF.

The CDR3, as DNA: TGTGCCAGCAGCGTGGGGACAGGGATCCACGAGCAGTACTTC. Translation gives CASSVGTGIHEQYF. J is TRBJ2-7 and V is TRBV9; 9 bases match TRBD1. CDR1 is SGDLS and CDR2 is YYNGEE in the germline V gene. The CDR3 extends over 14 amino acids. With 2 bases clipped from V and 5 bases from J, the junction kept 5 bases outside the gene matches. Full variable domain (missing parts from reference TRBV9 and TRBJ2-7): DSGVTQTPKHLITATGQRVTLRCSPRSGDLSVYWYQQSLDQGLQFLIQYYNGEERAKGNILERFSAQQFPDLHSELNLSSLELGDSALYFCASSVGTGIHEQYFGPGTRLTVT.

This chain joins TRBV2 and TRBJ1-2; TRBD1 matches at 8 bases. Trimming cost V 3 bases and J 14 bases; bases outside gene matches: 5. Germline CDR1 SNHLY, CDR2 FYNNEI. The CDR3 contains 11 residues. CDR3 amino acids: CASSETGDATF. Written as DNA, the CDR3 is TGTGCCAGCAGTGAGACAGGGGACGCGACCTTC.

V gene TRBV10-3 combines with J gene TRBJ1-1; no firm D call. Germline V lookup: CDR1 ENHRY, CDR2 SYGVKD. The CDR3 totals 14 residues. V gave up 6 bases and J gave up 0 bases, with 11 bases separating them. CDR3 protein: CAIRQLDMNTEAFF. For the CDR3, the DNA is TGTGCCATCAGACAGTTGGATATGAACACTGAAGCTTTCTTT.

The V and J genes are TRBV6-5 and TRBJ1-6; TRBD1 agrees at 9 bases. Germline loops: CDR1 MNHEY, CDR2 SVGAGI. CDR3 length equals 14 residues. Trimming cost V 6 bases and J 9 bases; bases outside gene matches: 6. Here the CDR3 reads CASSSGTGSSPLHF. The CDR3 region has the DNA TGTGCCAGCAGCTCAGGGACAGGGAGTTCACCCCTCCACTTT.

V gene TRBV27 combines with J gene TRBJ1-2, with 8 bases aligning to TRBD1. CDR1 MNHEY and CDR2 SMNVEV come from the germline V gene (reference sequence). The ends lost 10 bases at V and 8 bases at J; junction bases unmatched: 9. The CDR3 has 12 amino acids. The CDR3 region is CATSDRGWGYTF. Here the CDR3 DNA reads TGTGCCACCTCCGACAGGGGCTGGGGCTACACCTTC.

The rearrangement links TRBV6-5 to TRBJ1-5, with 7 bases lining up with TRBD1. CDR1 and CDR2 (germline): MNHEY, SVGAGI. CDR3 length: 14 amino acids. Trimming at V came to 2 bases and at J to 6 bases, leaving 4 bases not matched to a gene. The chain's CDR3 is CASSYGRGIQPQHF. The CDR3 DNA reads as TGTGCCAGCAGTTACGGCAGGGGGATTCAGCCCCAGCATTTT.

This chain uses TRBV13 with TRBJ2-3; 8 bases match TRBD1. This CDR3 region has 14 residues. The V segment lost 5 bases and the J segment 4 bases; nucleotides outside the gene matches: 5. Germline V gives CDR1 PRHDT, CDR2 FYEKMQ (reference sequence). CDR3: CASSQTGDADTQYF. DNA for the CDR3: TGTGCCAGCAGCCAGACAGGGGATGCAGATACGCAGTATTTT. The entire variable domain, with the rest obtained from reference TRBV13 and TRBJ2-3, is as follows: AAGVIQSPRHLIKEKRETATLKCYPIPRHDTVYWYQQGPGQDPQFLISFYEKMQSDKGSIPDRFSAQQFSDYHSELNMSSLELGDSALYFCASSQTGDADTQYFGPGTRLTVL.

The rearrangement joins TRBV11-2 to TRBJ2-7; D call uncertain. CDR3 length: 15 amino acids. Between the trimmed V and J ends, which lost 5 bases and 0 bases, there was a span of 14 bases. The germline V gene encodes CDR1 SGHAT and CDR2 FQNNGV. The CDR3 DNA is TGTGCCAGCAGCACAAAGTACAGTTCCTCCTACGAGCAGTACTTC. As protein: CASSTKYSSSYEQYF.

V and J are TRBV10-2 and TRBJ1-5; TRBD1 agrees at 11 bases. The CDR3 length is 15 residues. Germline V gene data show CDR1 as WSHSY and CDR2 as SAAADI. The ends lost 6 bases at V and 5 bases at J; junction bases unmatched: 6. The CDR3 is CASRDSDRGHQPQHF. In DNA, the CDR3 is TGCGCCAGCAGAGACTCGGACAGGGGGCATCAGCCCCAGCATTTT.

The chain combines TRBV6-5 with TRBJ1-5, with D tentatively TRBD1 (5 bases). CDR1 and CDR2 (germline): MNHEY, SVGAGI. Trimming removed 6 bases at V and 3 bases at J, with 12 bases between. The CDR3 consists of 14 residues. As DNA, the CDR3 is TGTGCCAGCAGACAAGACAGTTCCAATCAGCCCCAGCATTTT. The encoded protein is CASRQDSSNQPQHF.

The chain has TRBV6-6 and TRBJ1-2; TRBD1 matches 10 bases. J was trimmed by 6 bases and V by 7 bases; bases with no gene match: 11. Germline CDR1 MNHNY, CDR2 SVGAGI (reference sequence). The CDR3 is 15 amino acids. As DNA, the CDR3 is TGTGCCAGCAAGAGGGGACAGGGGAATGGCAATGGCTACACCTTC. It yields the protein CASKRGQGNGNGYTF.

The chain joins TRBV30 to TRBJ1-4, with TRBD1 as a possible D gene (5 bases). V lost 0 bases, J lost 8 bases, and 16 bases lay in between. The CDR3 extends over 15 amino acids. CDR1 is GTSNPN and CDR2 is SVGIG in the germline V gene (reference sequence). The CDR3 DNA reads as TGTGCCTGGAGTGTAAAGGGCAGGGATCGCGAAAAACTGTTTTTT. The encoded protein is CAWSVKGRDREKLFF.

V gene TRBV6-1 combines with J gene TRBJ2-5; tentative D call: TRBD1 (6 bases). Trimming pared 4 bases from V and 2 bases from J, leaving 17 bases between. The CDR3 is 16 amino acids. Per the germline V gene, CDR1 is MNHNS and CDR2 is SASEGT. CDR3 loop: CASSVYRAGRQETQYF. CDR3 DNA sequence: TGTGCCAGCAGTGTTTACAGGGCAGGCCGTCAAGAGACCCAGTACTTC.